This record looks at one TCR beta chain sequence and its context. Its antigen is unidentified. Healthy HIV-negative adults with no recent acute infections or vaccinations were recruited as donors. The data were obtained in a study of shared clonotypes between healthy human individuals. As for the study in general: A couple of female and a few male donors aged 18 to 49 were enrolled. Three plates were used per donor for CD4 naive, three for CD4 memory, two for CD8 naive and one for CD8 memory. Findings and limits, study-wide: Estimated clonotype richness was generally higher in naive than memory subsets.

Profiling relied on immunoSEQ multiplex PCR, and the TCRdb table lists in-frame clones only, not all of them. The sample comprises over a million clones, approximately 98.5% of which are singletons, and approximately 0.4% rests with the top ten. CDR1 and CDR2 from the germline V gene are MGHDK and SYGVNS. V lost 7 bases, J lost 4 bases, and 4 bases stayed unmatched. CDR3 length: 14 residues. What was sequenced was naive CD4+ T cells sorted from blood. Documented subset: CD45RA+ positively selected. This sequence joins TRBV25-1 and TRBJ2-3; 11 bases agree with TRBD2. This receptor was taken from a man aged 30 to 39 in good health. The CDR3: CASNSGRVADTQYF. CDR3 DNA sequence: TGTGCCAGCAATAGCGGGAGGGTTGCAGATACGCAGTATTTT.